Detailed here is one T cell receptor (beta chain). This sample was taken from a study of blood T cell repertoires in COVID-19. Across the whole study: Sites across the United States, Italy and Spain contributed samples from acute and convalescent COVID-19.

Germline loops: CDR1 SGHNT, CDR2 YYREEE (reference sequence). V was shortened by 3 bases and J by 8 bases, with 14 bases between the two germline ends. The CDR3 has 14 residues. As originally analysed: Estimated nucleated cell counts came from reference gene primer amplification. TCRdb's table, derived via immunoSEQ multiplex PCR, lists solely in-frame clones and lacks some. V and J calls and clone size are given by that table; D and trimming were obtained from the DNA. The data show about 150,000 clones, around 86% seen once. Sequencing was performed on peripheral blood. This receptor was taken from a man aged 50 to 59 who had recovered from COVID-19. The chain has TRBV5-4 and TRBJ1-4; no firm D call. The CDR3 sequence is CASSSYGAREKLFF. The CDR3 DNA reads TGTGCCAGCAGCTCCTATGGTGCCAGGGAAAAACTGTTTTTT.